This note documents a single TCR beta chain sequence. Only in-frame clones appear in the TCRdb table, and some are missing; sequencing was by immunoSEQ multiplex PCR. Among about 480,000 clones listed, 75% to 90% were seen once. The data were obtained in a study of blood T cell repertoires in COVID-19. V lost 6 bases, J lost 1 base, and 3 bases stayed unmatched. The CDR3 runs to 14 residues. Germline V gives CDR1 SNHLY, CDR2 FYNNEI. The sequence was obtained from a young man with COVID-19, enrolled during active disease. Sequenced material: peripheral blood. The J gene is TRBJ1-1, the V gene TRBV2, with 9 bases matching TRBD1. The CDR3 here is CASRGGQGNTEAFF. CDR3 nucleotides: TGTGCCAGCAGGGGGGGACAGGGGAACACTGAAGCTTTCTTT.